One sample yielded the 32 T cell receptor beta chains listed below, sequenced in a study of tumor-infiltrating lymphocytes in primary liver carcinoma. From around 530 ng of total RNA, TCR beta-specific cDNA was reverse-transcribed using a constant-region primer. Three-round nested multiplex PCR performed with slightly modified ARM-PCR produced the TCR beta libraries. Use of TRBV1-TRBV30 forward primers with a C-beta reverse primer characterized the first two PCR rounds, which lasted roughly 11 cycles each. TCRdb fed the multiplex PCR reads into MiXCR, producing one record per CDR3 protein. The sample consists of around 120,000 distinct CDR3 sequences, around 70% of them appearing once. RNA and DNA were co-extracted from approximately 20-30 mg of unsorted bulk tissue. The sequenced sample was tumor-adjacent normal liver tissue. The receptors shown here come from a woman aged 60-70 years with primary liver carcinoma and hepatitis B virus infection.

Ten or more counts support this clonotype. The V gene is TRBV5-1, the J gene TRBJ2-1, with 7 bases fitting TRBD1. The CDR3 has 12 residues. V lost 7 bases, J lost 9 bases, and 7 bases stayed unmatched. CDR1 and CDR2 from the germline V gene are SGHRS and YFSETQ. The CDR3: CASQDRVGEQFF. CDR3 sequence (DNA): TGCGCCAGCCAAGACAGGGTTGGTGAGCAGTTCTTC.

About this clonotype: The CDR3 carries no conserved terminal phenylalanine or tryptophan, so it likely arises from a read error. The chain has TRBV11-2 and TRBJ1-1; D is uncertain. Germline CDR1 and CDR2: SGHAT and FQNNGV. There are 13 residues in the CDR3. The CDR3 DNA is TGCGCCAGCAGTCTCGGGCTGATCACTGAAGCTTTCTGT. Translation: CASSLGLITEAFC.

On this clonotype: A junction boundary mismatches the germline segment, possibly from a read error. The chain employs TRBV11-2 and TRBJ2-3; no firm D call. The CDR3 totals 14 residues. Germline V gene lookup returns CDR1 SGHAT and CDR2 FQNNGV. CDR3 nucleotide sequence: TGTGCTAGCAGCGATCTGGTGGGCTCAGATACGCAGTATTTT. This encodes CASSDLVGSDTQYF.

With respect to this clonotype: Sequence at one end of the junction differs from germline and may be a read error. The V call is TRBV28, the J call TRBJ1-2, with no clear D. Per the germline V gene, CDR1 is MDHEN and CDR2 is SYDVKM. This CDR3 is built from 14 residues. The CDR3 coding sequence is TGTGCCAGCAGTTTCCCCTCGACAAGCTATGACTACGCCTTC. It encodes CASSFPSTSYDYAF.

A remark on this clonotype: In this CDR3 the conserved last residue, phenylalanine or tryptophan, is missing, so a read error is likely. The rearrangement joins TRBV4-1 to TRBJ2-7; D ambiguous. V lost 10 bases and J 2 bases, leaving 21 bases between the germline ends. CDR1 and CDR2 (germline): MGHRA, YSYEKL. This CDR3 spans 15 amino acids. The DNA of the CDR3 is TGCGCCATCAACCAAGAACCAAGCGTCGCCTACGAGCAGTACTTG. The encoded protein is CAINQEPSVAYEQYL.

About this clonotype: Since a much larger clone is just one base distant, this may be a read error. The chain couples TRBV10-2 to TRBJ2-2; 12 nucleotides line up with TRBD2. J lost 5 bases, V lost 11 bases, and 9 bases had no gene match. The length of the CDR3 is 15 residues. CDR1 and CDR2 (germline): WSHSY, SAAADI. CDR3 DNA sequence: TGCGCCGGCCGCCTCGGGACTAGCGGGACCGGGGAGCTGTTTTTT. Translation: CAGRLGTSGTGELFF.

Comment on this clonotype: The conserved closing phenylalanine or tryptophan is absent in this CDR3, likely reflecting a read error. V and J are TRBV29-1 and TRBJ2-1; TRBD2 matches at 8 bases. Looked up from germline, CDR1 is SQVTM and CDR2 is ANQGSEA. This CDR3 comprises 19 residues. CDR3 region: CSVSELKNAPSGYYNGQFS. CDR3 sequence (DNA): TGCAGCGTTTCTGAACTCAAGAACGCCCCTAGCGGGTACTACAATGGGCAGTTCTCC.

This chain uses TRBV5-1 with TRBJ2-5; D assignment may be TRBD1 or TRBD2 (5 bases each). V was cut by 2 bases and J by 5 bases, with 19 bases left in between. Germline-derived CDR1 and CDR2 are SGHRS and YFSETQ. This CDR3 has 16 amino acids. The CDR3 reads CASSFLLPGTAETQYF. CDR3 bases: TGCGCCAGCAGCTTCCTCTTACCCGGGACGGCCGAGACCCAGTACTTC.

This clonotype was observed a handful of times. The V call is TRBV28, the J call TRBJ1-3; 12 nucleotides line up with TRBD1. With V trimmed by 6 bases and J by 2 bases, 8 bases remained unmatched. This CDR3 spans 17 amino acids. The germline CDR1 and CDR2 sequences are MDHEN and SYDVKM. This chain's CDR3 is CASRPGTGGIAGNTIYF. The CDR3 DNA sequence: TGTGCCAGCAGACCCGGGACAGGGGGCATAGCTGGAAACACCATATATTTT. The complete variable domain, with remaining parts taken from reference TRBV28 and TRBJ1-3, reads DVKVTQSSRYLVKRTGEKVFLECVQDMDHENMFWYRQDPGLGLRLIYFSYDVKMKEKGDIPEGYSVSREKKERFSLILESASTNQTSMYLCASRPGTGGIAGNTIYFGEGSWLTVV.

V gene TRBV7-9 combines with J gene TRBJ2-5; 7 nucleotides line up with TRBD1. CDR1 and CDR2 (germline): SEHNR, FQNEAQ (reference sequence). This CDR3 is built from 18 residues. Trimming took 2 bases from V and 4 from J; bases not matched to a gene: 16. CDR3 DNA: TGTGCCAGCAGCTTAATCGGTGGAAAACAGGGGTTGGCAGAGACCCAGTACTTC. Translating it yields CASSLIGGKQGLAETQYF.

This clonotype was picked up one time. A junction boundary mismatches the germline segment, possibly from a read error. The rearrangement links TRBV12-3 or TRBV12-4 to TRBJ2-1, with D uncertain. The CDR3 covers 12 residues. CDR3 sequence: CVSTPGNNEQFF. CDR3 in DNA: TGTGTCAGCACTCCCGGAAACAATGAGCAGTTCTTC.

As regards this clonotype: This clone may be a read error of a much larger clone one base away. V gene TRBV25-1 combines with J gene TRBJ1-2; 7 nucleotides align to TRBD1. Germline trimming cut 8 bases from V and 7 bases from J; bases unmatched to any gene: 10. This CDR3 spans 13 amino acids. Germline CDR1 and CDR2: MGHDK and SYGVNS. The CDR3 is CASGGRQGGGYTF. In DNA form, the CDR3 reads TGTGCCAGCGGCGGTAGACAGGGCGGTGGCTACACCTTC.

On this clonotype itself: The germline gene is not matched at one end of the junction; a read error may be the cause. This sequence joins TRBV5-4 and TRBJ1-2, with 8 bases aligning to TRBD1. The germline CDR1 and CDR2 sequences are SGHNT and YYREEE (reference sequence). The CDR3 sequence is 15 residues long. CDR3 in amino acids: CTSSQPTGGGYAYTF. The DNA of the CDR3 is TGTACCAGCAGCCAACCCACAGGGGGGGGCTATGCCTACACCTTC.

Worth noting for this clonotype: A much more abundant neighbour one base away suggests this may be a read error. The chain has TRBV7-8 and TRBJ2-2, with D perhaps TRBD1 (6 bases). CDR1 and CDR2 (germline): SGHVS, FQNEAQ. The CDR3 covers 15 residues. Between the trimmed V and J ends, which lost 5 bases and 9 bases, there was a span of 19 bases. The CDR3 reads CASSPQGSRTRELFF. In nucleotides, the CDR3 is TGTGCCAGCAGCCCACAGGGCTCGAGGACCAGGGAGCTGTTTTTT.

This clonotype was observed once. The gene calls are TRBV18 and TRBJ1-4; 7 bases match TRBD1. Germline loops: CDR1 KGHSH, CDR2 LQKENI. The length of the CDR3 is 14 residues. V shed 3 bases and J 2 bases; nucleotides not matched to a gene: 0. This CDR3 is CASSPGQTNEKLFF. CDR3 bases: TGTGCCAGCTCACCGGGACAGACTAATGAAAAACTGTTTTTT. Using reference TRBV18 and TRBJ1-4 for the parts outside the CDR3, the full variable domain is NAGVMQNPRHLVRRRGQEARLRCSPMKGHSHVYWYRQLPEEGLKFMVYLQKENIIDESGMPKERFSAEFPKEGPSILRIQQVVRGDSAAYFCASSPGQTNEKLFFGSGTQLSVL.

Points on this clonotype: A much larger clone differs by one base, so this may be a read error. This rearrangement joins TRBV5-1 to TRBJ1-1, with TRBD1 matching 7 bases. Trimming cost V 2 bases and J 1 base; bases outside gene matches: 14. The germline gives CDR1 SGHRS, CDR2 YFSETQ. The CDR3 extends over 18 amino acids. DNA of the CDR3: TGCGCCAGCAGCTTTCGCGCACAGGGGACGAGTGGGAACACTGAAGCTTTCTTT. Translation: CASSFRAQGTSGNTEAFF.

This clonotype showed up just once. Since a much larger clone is just one base distant, this may be a read error. The chain joins TRBV28 to TRBJ1-6, with D possibly matching TRBD1 (6 bases). The germline V gene encodes CDR1 MDHEN and CDR2 SYDVKM. The CDR3 has 15 amino acids. CDR3 protein: CAGSLWQGHNSPLHF. Written as DNA, the CDR3 is TGTGCCGGCAGTTTATGGCAGGGGCATAATTCACCCCTCCACTTT.

This clonotype was recorded at least ten times. This chain joins TRBV12-5 and TRBJ2-6; 9 positions match TRBD1. CDR1 LGHNT and CDR2 FRNRAP come from the germline V gene. CDR3 size: 18 residues. V lost 2 bases, J lost 0 bases, and 5 bases stayed unmatched. The CDR3 sequence: CASGLWTGANSGANVLTF. The CDR3 region has the DNA TGTGCTAGTGGTTTGTGGACAGGGGCAAACTCTGGGGCCAACGTCCTGACTTTC.

Of note for this clonotype: A single base separates this from a much larger clone, so it may be a read error. V usage is TRBV5-1 and J usage is TRBJ2-5; TRBD2 matches at 11 bases. There are 15 residues in the CDR3. Germline V lookup: CDR1 SGHRS, CDR2 YFSETQ. CDR3 DNA sequence: TGCGCCATCAGCCCGGGACTAGCGGCAAAAGAGACCCAGTACTTC. It yields the protein CAISPGLAAKETQYF.

This chain links TRBV29-1 with TRBJ2-7; 8 positions match TRBD2. From germline, CDR1 is SQVTM and CDR2 ANQGSEA. The CDR3 has 14 residues. V shed 4 bases, J shed 6 bases, and the junction held 11 bases outside the gene matches. CDR3 DNA sequence: TGCAGCGTTGCTCCGACTAGCGATCGCTGCGAGCAGTACTTC. It is translated as CSVAPTSDRCEQYF.

V and J are TRBV29-1 and TRBJ1-5; the D gene is possibly TRBD1 (6 bases). The germline CDR1 and CDR2 sequences are SQVTM and ANQGSEA. The CDR3 contains 13 residues. Trimming took 4 bases from V and 3 from J, leaving 10 bases between them. CDR3 protein: CSVVGQINQPQHF. Here the CDR3 DNA reads TGCAGCGTTGTCGGACAGATCAATCAGCCCCAGCATTTT.

Regarding this clonotype: A much bigger clone sits one base away, suggesting this may be a read error. J is TRBJ2-7 and V is TRBV12-3 or TRBV12-4; possibly TRBD2 for D (5 bases). The CDR3 consists of 13 residues. CDR3 protein: CVSSLAPSYEQYF. In DNA, the CDR3 is TGTGTCAGCAGTTTAGCGCCGAGCTACGAGCAGTACTTC.

The chain couples TRBV13 to TRBJ1-1; D uncertain. CDR1 PRHDT and CDR2 FYEKMQ come from the germline V gene (reference sequence). V was cut by 3 bases and J by 0 bases, with 8 bases left in between. The CDR3 covers 14 residues. The CDR3 is CASSFWQLNTEAFF. DNA of the CDR3: TGTGCCAGCAGCTTTTGGCAACTGAACACTGAAGCTTTCTTT.

This clonotype was seen repeatedly, ten times or more. This chain connects TRBV7-9 to TRBJ2-3, with 12 positions matching TRBD2. CDR1 and CDR2 (germline): SEHNR, FQNEAQ (reference sequence). The CDR3 is made up of 15 amino acids. Trimming took 6 bases from V and 4 from J; bases not matched to a gene: 5. DNA of the CDR3: TGTGCCAGCAGGACTAGCGGGAGTAACGCAGATACGCAGTATTTT. Its protein is CASRTSGSNADTQYF.

In regard to this clonotype: An end of the junction does not agree with germline; a read error may underlie this. The chain employs TRBV11-2 and TRBJ2-1; TRBD2 matches 9 bases. The CDR3 has 14 amino acids. Per germline, CDR1 SGHAT and CDR2 FQNNGV. CDR3 amino acids: CTSSLAGEPLEQFF. The CDR3 coding sequence is TGTACCAGCAGCTTAGCGGGAGAGCCCCTTGAGCAGTTCTTC.

This clonotype appeared a single time. Compared with germline, one end of the junction differs, possibly owing to a read error. The V and J genes are TRBV11-2 and TRBJ2-5; D not resolved. The CDR3 runs 13 residues. Germline loops: CDR1 SGHAT, CDR2 FQNNGV. CDR3 residues: CDSSDWPRVTQYF. The CDR3 DNA follows: TGTGACAGCAGCGACTGGCCCCGTGTGACCCAGTACTTC.

On this clonotype: This is likely a read error, given that the CDR3 carries no conserved phenylalanine or tryptophan at its end. The chain couples TRBV4-1 to TRBJ1-6, with D unclear. The germline V gene encodes CDR1 MGHRA and CDR2 YSYEKL. This CDR3 is 15 amino acids long. CDR3 nucleotide sequence: TGCGCCAGTAGCCAACAACTCCCACCAAATTCACCCCTCCACATT. It encodes CASSQQLPPNSPLHI.

This clonotype has at least ten counts. The chain links TRBV6-1 to TRBJ2-1; 10 positions match TRBD2. V was clipped by 4 bases and J by 6 bases; unmatched bases: 9. CDR3 length: 16 residues. The germline CDR1 and CDR2 sequences are MNHNS and SASEGT. The DNA of the CDR3 is TGTGCCAGCAGTGGGTCTAGCGGGAGATCGGGCAATGAGCAGTTCTTC. Its translation is CASSGSSGRSGNEQFF.

This clonotype was detected many times. The chain links TRBV29-1 to TRBJ2-1; the D gene is possibly TRBD1 (7 bases). This CDR3 has 13 amino acids. Germline V gene data show CDR1 as SQVTM and CDR2 as ANQGSEA. V was cut by 4 bases and J by 6 bases, with 13 bases left in between. The CDR3 reads CSVAYRGGNEQFF. The CDR3 region has the DNA TGCAGCGTTGCTTACAGGGGAGGCAATGAGCAGTTCTTC.

The V gene is TRBV29-1, the J gene TRBJ2-5; D is possibly TRBD1 (6 bases). The CDR3 extends over 14 amino acids. CDR1 and CDR2 from the germline V gene are SQVTM and ANQGSEA. The V end lost 5 bases, the J end lost 7 bases, and 20 bases lay between the germline ends. The CDR3 loop is CSVPQSGAEGTQYF. The CDR3 nucleotides are TGCAGCGTTCCCCAATCAGGGGCAGAAGGGACCCAGTACTTC.

The table lists this clonotype with a count of one. Relative to the germline gene, one junction end is altered; a read error may explain this. This rearrangement joins TRBV7-9 to TRBJ2-5; 7 nucleotides line up with TRBD1. Germline V lookup: CDR1 SEHNR, CDR2 FQNEAQ (reference sequence). The CDR3 runs 15 residues. The CDR3: CASNLSGQPQETQYF. CDR3 coding DNA: TGTGCCAGCAACTTATCGGGACAGCCGCAAGAGACCCAGTACTTC.

This clonotype was seen at least ten times. This chain connects TRBV29-1 to TRBJ2-2, with 7 bases that match TRBD2. V was clipped by 4 bases and J by 5 bases; unmatched bases: 7. The CDR3 is made up of 14 amino acids. Germline CDR1 is SQVTM and CDR2 is ANQGSEA. CDR3 loop: CSVAGGRKTGELFF. The CDR3 DNA reads TGCAGCGTTGCCGGGGGGAGAAAGACCGGGGAGCTGTTTTTT.